Below, 18 T cell receptor beta chains from the same sample are listed, as sequenced in a study of blood T cell repertoires in COVID-19. The table came from immunoSEQ multiplex PCR; TCRdb's copy has only in-frame clones and leaves some out. The repertoire holds roughly 300,000 clones, over 80% seen once, with about 1.6% in the top ten. The sequenced material came from peripheral blood. The receptors were gathered from a woman between 35 and 50 years old who had recovered from COVID-19.

The rearrangement uses TRBV10-2 and TRBJ1-1; the D is unclear. The CDR3 has 12 residues. V lost 8 bases to trimming and J lost 1 base, with 8 bases between them. The germline V gene has CDR1 WSHSY and CDR2 SAAADI. DNA of the CDR3: TGCGCCAGCGGATCGGGGAACACTGAAGCTTTCTTT. Its protein is CASGSGNTEAFF.

The chain links TRBV5-1 to TRBJ2-5; weak D call: TRBD2 (6 bases). Per germline, CDR1 SGHRS and CDR2 YFSETQ. CDR3 length: 14 amino acids. The V end lost 6 bases, the J end lost 9 bases, and 21 bases lay between the germline ends. CDR3 in amino acids: CASKPSTGGWAQYF. CDR3 bases: TGCGCCAGCAAACCTTCAACCGGGGGTTGGGCCCAGTACTTC.

The chain has TRBV7-9 and TRBJ1-4, with D possibly being TRBD1 (6 bases). Germline assignment: CDR1 SEHNR and CDR2 FQNEAQ (reference sequence). The CDR3 covers 14 residues. Trimming stripped 4 bases from V and 8 bases from J, with 14 bases between. CDR3 loop: CASSSPGAYEKLFF. The CDR3, as DNA: TGTGCCAGCAGCTCCCCAGGGGCTTACGAAAAACTGTTTTTT.

V gene TRBV4-2 combines with J gene TRBJ1-4, with D possibly matching TRBD1 (6 bases). Germline CDR1 and CDR2: LGHNA and YNFKEQ. The V end was cut by 4 bases, the J end by 2 bases, with 14 bases between. The CDR3 has 16 residues. CDR3 nucleotides: TGTGCCAGCAGCCCCACCTACAGGGATACTAATGAAAAACTGTTTTTT. Translated, it gives CASSPTYRDTNEKLFF.

The chain combines TRBV7-3 with TRBJ2-7, with a possible D match to TRBD1 (6 bases). Germline V gene sequence: CDR1 SGHTA, CDR2 FQGTGA. V lost 5 bases and J 2 bases, leaving 13 bases between the germline ends. The CDR3 length is 14 residues. CDR3 protein: CASSAGTFAYEQYF. Written as DNA, the CDR3 is TGTGCCAGCAGCGCAGGGACATTTGCCTACGAGCAGTACTTC.

The V call is TRBV27, the J call TRBJ2-3; no reliable D call. Germline CDR1 reads MNHEY; CDR2 reads SMNVEV (reference sequence). This CDR3 region has 14 residues. Trimming took off 2 bases at V and 1 base at J, with 7 bases between the two ends. The CDR3 DNA reads as TGTGCCAGCAGTTTAATGGCAGGCACAGATACGCAGTATTTT. Protein sequence: CASSLMAGTDTQYF.

This chain joins TRBV30 and TRBJ1-2, with TRBD1 as a possible D gene (6 bases). This CDR3 has 15 residues. V was shortened by 4 bases and J by 7 bases, with 22 bases between the two germline ends. From germline, CDR1 is GTSNPN and CDR2 SVGIG (reference sequence). Written as DNA, the CDR3 is TGTGCCTGGAAATGGGCGGGGGGCATGTTCGGTGGCTACACCTTC. This codes for CAWKWAGGMFGGYTF.

The V call is TRBV18, the J call TRBJ1-6, with 8 bases identical to TRBD1. The germline V gene encodes CDR1 KGHSH and CDR2 LQKENI. The J segment lost 7 bases and the V segment lost 3 bases, leaving 5 bases of the junction unmatched. The CDR3 is 15 residues long. CDR3 bases: TGTGCCAGCTCACCTAGGACAGGGACAAATTCACCCCTCCACTTT. It translates to CASSPRTGTNSPLHF.

The J gene is TRBJ1-1, the V gene TRBV30, with a tentative D call TRBD1 (6 bases). This CDR3 comprises 13 residues. Germline values: CDR1 GTSNPN, CDR2 SVGIG (reference sequence). Deletions cut 4 bases from V and 10 bases from J, with 19 bases between. For the CDR3, the DNA is TGTGCCTGGATAGGGTCAGGGGTCGAAGGAGCTTTCTTT. Its protein is CAWIGSGVEGAFF.

The chain links TRBV6-4 to TRBJ2-1, with 7 bases identical to TRBD1. Looked up from germline, CDR1 is MRHNA and CDR2 is SNTAGT. J lost 7 bases, V lost 4 bases, and 10 bases had no gene match. CDR3 length: 15 amino acids. As DNA, the CDR3 is TGTGCCAGCAGTGCCCGACAGGGAGCTGCAAATGAGCAGTTCTTC. This sequence encodes CASSARQGAANEQFF.

The rearrangement joins TRBV6-5 to TRBJ1-3, with D maybe TRBD1 (5 bases). The ends were cut back, 6 bases at V and 0 bases at J, with 9 bases in the middle. In germline, CDR1 is MNHEY, CDR2 SVGAGI. The CDR3 totals 14 residues. For the CDR3, the DNA is TGTGCCAGCAGACTGACAGCCTCTGGAAACACCATATATTTT. The encoded protein is CASRLTASGNTIYF.

The chain has TRBV29-1 and TRBJ1-2; TRBD1 matches at 8 bases. This CDR3 has 15 residues. V lost 6 bases to trimming and J lost 4 bases; unmatched junction nucleotides: 13. Germline V CDR1 and CDR2: SQVTM, ANQGSEA. The CDR3 DNA reads as TGCAGCGTCCTCGGACAGGGCCCACGTATCTATGGCTACACCTTC. Translated, it gives CSVLGQGPRIYGYTF.

The chain is built from TRBV10-3 and TRBJ2-3; TRBD1 agrees at 10 bases. V was clipped by 3 bases and J by 1 base; unmatched bases: 4. CDR1 ENHRY and CDR2 SYGVKD come from the germline V gene. The CDR3 runs 16 residues. CDR3 sequence (DNA): TGTGCCATCAGTGACCCCGGGACAGGGGGCACAGATACGCAGTATTTT. Its protein product is CAISDPGTGGTDTQYF.

The V gene is TRBV29-1, the J gene TRBJ2-1; 7 positions agree with TRBD2. This CDR3 comprises 15 residues. Trimming cost V 1 base and J 8 bases; bases outside gene matches: 11. Germline V gene lookup returns CDR1 SQVTM and CDR2 ANQGSEA. The CDR3 bases are TGCAGCGTTGAAGGCGAAGGCGGGGGTGGCGATGAGCAGTTCTTC. As protein: CSVEGEGGGGDEQFF.

The chain recombines TRBV19 with TRBJ2-6, with D possibly matching TRBD2 (6 bases). This CDR3 comprises 17 residues. CDR1 LNHDA and CDR2 SQIVND come from the germline V gene (reference sequence). V was pared by 7 bases and J by 0 bases, with 16 bases between. This CDR3 reads CASTLLAGSSGANVLTF. CDR3 nucleotides: TGTGCCAGTACCCTACTGGCGGGGAGCTCTGGGGCCAACGTCCTGACTTTC.

The V gene is TRBV4-1, the J gene TRBJ1-1; D is unresolved. This CDR3 is 15 amino acids long. Trimming took off 3 bases at V and 4 bases at J, with 15 bases between the two ends. From germline, CDR1 is MGHRA and CDR2 YSYEKL. The DNA for the CDR3 is TGCGCCAGCAGCCAGCGGGGAAGTAGGAGCACTGAAGCTTTCTTT. It codes for CASSQRGSRSTEAFF.

The chain recombines TRBV28 with TRBJ2-1, with 10 bases matching TRBD2. The germline CDR1 and CDR2 sequences are MDHEN and SYDVKM. The V gene end was trimmed by 4 bases and the J gene end by 3 bases; junction bases not matched to a gene: 6. The CDR3 consists of 16 residues. The CDR3 sequence: CASSSLAGANYNEQFF. CDR3 sequence (DNA): TGTGCCAGCAGTTCGCTAGCGGGGGCGAACTACAATGAGCAGTTCTTC. Looking up the rest from reference TRBV28 and TRBJ2-1 gives the full variable domain: DVKVTQSSRYLVKRTGEKVFLECVQDMDHENMFWYRQDPGLGLRLIYFSYDVKMKEKGDIPEGYSVSREKKERFSLILESASTNQTSMYLCASSSLAGANYNEQFFGPGTRLTVL.

The rearrangement links TRBV5-1 to TRBJ1-4; no clear D. The CDR3 is 10 amino acids. In germline, CDR1 is SGHRS, CDR2 YFSETQ. The CDR3 DNA is TGCGGCTTAGCCGGTGAAAAACTGTTTTTT. Its translation is CGLAGEKLFF.